Each of the 3 T cell receptor beta chains below was sequenced from the same sample in a study of graft-versus-host responses after intestinal transplantation. No antigen has been assigned to these receptors. Assay: immunoSEQ multiplex PCR; the TCRdb copy retains only in-frame clones and omits some. Of around 100,000 clones in the sample, roughly 90% were seen once. Sequences were derived from unstimulated CD4+ T cells sorted from spleen or lymph node cells, sampled before intestinal transplant. Receptors originate from a human donor who received an intestinal transplant.

This clone was observed a few times. V gene TRBV7-9 combines with J gene TRBJ2-1; D assignment may be TRBD1 or TRBD2 (7 bases each). Germline V lookup: CDR1 SEHNR, CDR2 FQNEAQ (reference sequence). Deletions cut 5 bases from V and 14 bases from J, with 25 bases between. This CDR3 comprises 15 residues. The CDR3 DNA follows: TGTGCCAGCAGCCCCAAGGGGGCGGGAGCCCCAAAGGAGTTCTTC. It specifies CASSPKGAGAPKEFF.

The rearrangement joins TRBV14 to TRBJ2-7, with D possibly matching TRBD2 (6 bases). The CDR3 sequence is 12 residues long. The ends were cut back, 3 bases at V and 12 bases at J, with 15 bases in the middle. Germline assignment: CDR1 SGHDN and CDR2 FVKESK. The CDR3 region has the DNA TGTGCCAGCAGCCAGGGGGGTGTAACCCCGTACTTC. Protein sequence: CASSQGGVTPYF.

In DNA form, the CDR3 reads TGCGCCAGCAGGGACAGGGCGAATCCAGATACGCAGTATTTT. Encoded protein: CASRDRANPDTQYF. The chain uses TRBV10-2 and TRBJ2-3, with TRBD1 identical over 8 bases. The germline V gene encodes CDR1 WSHSY and CDR2 SAAADI. V lost 6 bases, J lost 4 bases, and 6 bases stayed unmatched. The CDR3 spans 14 residues.